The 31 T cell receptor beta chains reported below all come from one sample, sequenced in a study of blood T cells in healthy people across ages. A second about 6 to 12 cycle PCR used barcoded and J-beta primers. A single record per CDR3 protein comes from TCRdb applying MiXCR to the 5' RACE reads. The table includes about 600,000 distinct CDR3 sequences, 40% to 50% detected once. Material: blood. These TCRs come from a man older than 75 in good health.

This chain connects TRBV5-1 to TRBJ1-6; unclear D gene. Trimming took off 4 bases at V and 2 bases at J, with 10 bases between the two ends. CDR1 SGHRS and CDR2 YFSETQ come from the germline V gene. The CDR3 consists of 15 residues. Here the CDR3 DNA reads TGCGCCAGCAGCGAACGGGCTACCTATAATTCACCCCTCCACTTT. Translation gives CASSERATYNSPLHF.

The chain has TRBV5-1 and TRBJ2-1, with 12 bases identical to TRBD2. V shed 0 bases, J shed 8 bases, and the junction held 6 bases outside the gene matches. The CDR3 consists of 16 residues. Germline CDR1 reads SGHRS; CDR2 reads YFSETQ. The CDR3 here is CASSLELAGGWDEQFF. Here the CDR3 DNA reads TGCGCCAGCAGCTTGGAACTAGCGGGAGGTTGGGATGAGCAGTTCTTC.

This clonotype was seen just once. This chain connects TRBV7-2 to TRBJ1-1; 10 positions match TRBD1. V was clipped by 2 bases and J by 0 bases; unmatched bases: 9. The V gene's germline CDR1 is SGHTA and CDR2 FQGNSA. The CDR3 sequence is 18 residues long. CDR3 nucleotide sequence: TGTGCCAGCAGCTTAAGGGGGGGGACAGGGGTTCTGAACACTGAAGCTTTCTTT. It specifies CASSLRGGTGVLNTEAFF.

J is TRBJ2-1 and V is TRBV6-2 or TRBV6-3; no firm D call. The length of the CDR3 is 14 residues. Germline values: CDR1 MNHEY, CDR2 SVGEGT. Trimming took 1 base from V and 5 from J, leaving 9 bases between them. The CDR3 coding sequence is TGTGCCAGCAGTTACTTCCGACCAGACAATGAGCAGTTCTTC. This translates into CASSYFRPDNEQFF.

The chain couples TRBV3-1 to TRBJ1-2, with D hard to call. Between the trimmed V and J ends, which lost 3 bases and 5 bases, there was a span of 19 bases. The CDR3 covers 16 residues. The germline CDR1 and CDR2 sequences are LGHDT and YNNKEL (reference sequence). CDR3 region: CASSQEWARSPYGYTF. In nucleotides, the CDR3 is TGTGCCAGCAGCCAGGAGTGGGCCAGGTCACCTTATGGCTACACCTTC.

The DNA for the CDR3 is TGTGCCAGCAGCGGACTAGCGGGGCTTCAAGAGACCCAGTACTTC. Amino acid sequence: CASSGLAGLQETQYF. This chain connects TRBV6-2 or TRBV6-3 to TRBJ2-5; 12 positions match TRBD2. CDR3 length: 15 amino acids. CDR1 is MNHEY and CDR2 is SVGEGT in the germline V gene. Trimming at V came to 6 bases and at J to 2 bases, leaving 4 bases not matched to a gene.

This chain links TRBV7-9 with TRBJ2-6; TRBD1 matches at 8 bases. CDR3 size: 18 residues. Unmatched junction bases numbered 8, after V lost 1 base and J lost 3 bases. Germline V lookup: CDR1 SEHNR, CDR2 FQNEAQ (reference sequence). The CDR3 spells CASSLGTGFAGGANVLTF. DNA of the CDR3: TGTGCCAGCAGCTTAGGGACAGGGTTTGCAGGTGGGGCCAACGTCCTGACTTTC. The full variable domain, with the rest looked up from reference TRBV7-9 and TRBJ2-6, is DTGVSQNPRHKITKRGQNVTFRCDPISEHNRLYWYRQTLGQGPEFLTYFQNEAQLEKSRLLSDRFSAERPKGSFSTLEIQRTEQGDSAMYLCASSLGTGFAGGANVLTFGAGSRLTVL.

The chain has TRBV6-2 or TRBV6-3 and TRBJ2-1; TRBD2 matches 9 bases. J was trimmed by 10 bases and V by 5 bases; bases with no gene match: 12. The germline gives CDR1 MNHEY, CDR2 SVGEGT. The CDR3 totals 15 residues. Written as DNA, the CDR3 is TGTGCCAGCAGTCCTGGGGGTAGCGGGAGAGGCGAGCAGTTCTTC. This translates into CASSPGGSGRGEQFF.

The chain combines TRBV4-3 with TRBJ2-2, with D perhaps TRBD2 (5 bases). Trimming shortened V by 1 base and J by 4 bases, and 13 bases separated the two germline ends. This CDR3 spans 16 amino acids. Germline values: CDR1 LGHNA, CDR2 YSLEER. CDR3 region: CASSQGPGVRTGELFF. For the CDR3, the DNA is TGCGCCAGCAGCCAAGGCCCCGGGGTCCGCACCGGGGAGCTGTTTTTT.

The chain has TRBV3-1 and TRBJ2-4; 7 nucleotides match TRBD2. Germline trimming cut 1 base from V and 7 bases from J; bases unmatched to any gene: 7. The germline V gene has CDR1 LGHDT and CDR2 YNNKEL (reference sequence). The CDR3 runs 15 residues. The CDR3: CASSQAPSLANIQYF. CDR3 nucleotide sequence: TGTGCCAGCAGCCAAGCACCGTCACTAGCGAACATTCAGTACTTC. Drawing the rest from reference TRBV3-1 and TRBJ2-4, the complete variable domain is DTAVSQTPKYLVTQMGNDKSIKCEQNLGHDTMYWYKQDSKKFLKIMFSYNNKELIINETVPNRFSPKSPDKAHLNLHINSLELGDSAVYFCASSQAPSLANIQYFGAGTRLSVL.

The CDR3 reads CAINWDSNQPQHF. CDR3 in DNA: TGTGCCATCAACTGGGATAGCAATCAGCCCCAGCATTTT. The J gene is TRBJ1-5, the V gene TRBV10-3, with unresolved D. Germline CDR1 is ENHRY and CDR2 is SYGVKD. Deletions cut 7 bases from V and 0 bases from J, with 7 bases between. This CDR3 has 13 residues.

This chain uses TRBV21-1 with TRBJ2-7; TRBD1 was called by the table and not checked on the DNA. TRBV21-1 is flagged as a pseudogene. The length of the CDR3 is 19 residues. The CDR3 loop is CASSKRSPDARRYSYEQYF. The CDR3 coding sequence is TGTGCCAGCAGCAAACGGTCACCTGACGCCCGAAGATATTCCTACGAGCAGTACTTC.

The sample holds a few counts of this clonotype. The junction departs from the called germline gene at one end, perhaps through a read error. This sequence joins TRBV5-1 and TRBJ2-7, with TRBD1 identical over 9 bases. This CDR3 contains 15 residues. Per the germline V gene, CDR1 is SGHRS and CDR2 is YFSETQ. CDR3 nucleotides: TGTGCCAGCAGCTCTTCCGGGACAGGGACCTACGAGCAGTACTTC. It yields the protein CASSSSGTGTYEQYF. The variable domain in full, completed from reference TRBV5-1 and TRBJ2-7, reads KAGVTQTPRYLIKTRGQQVTLSCSPISGHRSVSWYQQTPGQGLQFLFEYFSETQRNKGNFPGRFSGRQFSNSRSEMNVSTLELGDSALYLCASSSSGTGTYEQYFGPGTRLTVT.

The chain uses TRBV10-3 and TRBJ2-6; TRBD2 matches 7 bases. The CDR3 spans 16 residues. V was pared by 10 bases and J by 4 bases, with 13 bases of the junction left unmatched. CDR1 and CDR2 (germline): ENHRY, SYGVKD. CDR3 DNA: TGTGCCACACACACTCCTCGGGAGGCGGGGGCCAACGTCCTGACTTTC. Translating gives CATHTPREAGANVLTF.

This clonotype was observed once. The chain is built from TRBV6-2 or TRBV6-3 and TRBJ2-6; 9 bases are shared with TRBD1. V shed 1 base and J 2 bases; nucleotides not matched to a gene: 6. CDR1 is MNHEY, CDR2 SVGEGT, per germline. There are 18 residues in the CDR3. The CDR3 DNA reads TGTGCCAGCAGTTACTTAGGGACAGGGATAACTGGGGCCAACGTCCTGACTTTC. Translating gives CASSYLGTGITGANVLTF.

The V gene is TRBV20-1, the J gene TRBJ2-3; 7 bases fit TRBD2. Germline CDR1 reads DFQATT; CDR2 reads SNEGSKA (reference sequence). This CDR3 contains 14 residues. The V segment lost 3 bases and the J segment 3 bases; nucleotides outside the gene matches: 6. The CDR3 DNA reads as TGCAGTGCTAGGGAAGCGGGGTGGACAGATACGCAGTATTTT. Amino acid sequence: CSAREAGWTDTQYF.

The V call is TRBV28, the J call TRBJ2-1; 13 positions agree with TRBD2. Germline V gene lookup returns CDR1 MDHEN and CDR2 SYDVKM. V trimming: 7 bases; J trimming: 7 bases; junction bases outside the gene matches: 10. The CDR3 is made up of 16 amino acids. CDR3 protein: CASTATSGRKGNEQFF. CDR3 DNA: TGTGCCAGCACTGCGACTAGCGGGAGGAAGGGGAATGAGCAGTTCTTC.

CDR3 sequence reads: CASSRLASGNTIYF. DNA for the CDR3: TGTGCCAGCAGCCGGCTCGCCTCTGGAAACACCATATATTTT. The V and J genes are TRBV7-9 and TRBJ1-3; D uncertain. The CDR3 has 14 amino acids. Trimming took off 5 bases at V and 0 bases at J, with 8 bases between the two ends. Germline V gene sequence: CDR1 SEHNR, CDR2 FQNEAQ (reference sequence). Based on the CDR3 plus reference TRBV7-9 and TRBJ1-3, the full variable domain is DTGVSQNPRHKITKRGQNVTFRCDPISEHNRLYWYRQTLGQGPEFLTYFQNEAQLEKSRLLSDRFSAERPKGSFSTLEIQRTEQGDSAMYLCASSRLASGNTIYFGEGSWLTVV.

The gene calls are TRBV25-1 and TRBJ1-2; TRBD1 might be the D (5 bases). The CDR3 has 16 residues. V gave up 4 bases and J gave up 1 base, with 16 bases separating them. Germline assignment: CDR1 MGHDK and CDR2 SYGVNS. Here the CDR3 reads CASSVLRQLHNYGYTF. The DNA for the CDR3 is TGTGCCAGCAGTGTCCTCAGACAGCTACATAACTATGGCTACACCTTC.

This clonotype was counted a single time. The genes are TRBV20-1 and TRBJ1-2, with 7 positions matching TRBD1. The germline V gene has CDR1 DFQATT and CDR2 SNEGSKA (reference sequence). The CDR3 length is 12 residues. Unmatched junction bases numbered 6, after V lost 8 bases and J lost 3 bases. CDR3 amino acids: CSTGGTDYGYTF. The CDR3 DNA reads TGCAGTACCGGCGGGACAGACTATGGCTACACCTTC.

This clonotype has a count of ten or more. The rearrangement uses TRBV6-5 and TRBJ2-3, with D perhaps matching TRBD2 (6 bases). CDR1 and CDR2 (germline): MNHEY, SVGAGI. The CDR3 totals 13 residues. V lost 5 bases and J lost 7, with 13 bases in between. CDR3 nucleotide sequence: TGTGCCAGCAGTCCTCGGGAGCAATATACGCAGTATTTT. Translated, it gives CASSPREQYTQYF.

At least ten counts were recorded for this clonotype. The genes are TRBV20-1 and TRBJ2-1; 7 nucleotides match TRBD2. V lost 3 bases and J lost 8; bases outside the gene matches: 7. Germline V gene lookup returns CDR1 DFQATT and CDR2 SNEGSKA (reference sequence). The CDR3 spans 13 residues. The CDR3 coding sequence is TGCAGTGCTAGTTCTAGCGGTGGTGATGAGCAGTTCTTC. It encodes CSASSSGGDEQFF.

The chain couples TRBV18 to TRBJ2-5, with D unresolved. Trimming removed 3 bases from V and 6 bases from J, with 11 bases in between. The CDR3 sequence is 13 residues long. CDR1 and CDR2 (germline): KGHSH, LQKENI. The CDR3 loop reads CASSPEGLQTQYF. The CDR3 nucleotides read TGTGCCAGCTCACCGGAAGGGTTGCAGACCCAGTACTTC.

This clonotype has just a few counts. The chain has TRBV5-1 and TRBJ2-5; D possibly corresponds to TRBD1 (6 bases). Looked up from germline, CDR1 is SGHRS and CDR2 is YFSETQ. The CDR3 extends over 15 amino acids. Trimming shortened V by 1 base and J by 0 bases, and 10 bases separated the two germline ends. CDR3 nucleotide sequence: TGCGCCAGCAGCTTGCCCGGGACATACCAAGAGACCCAGTACTTC. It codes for CASSLPGTYQETQYF.

CDR3 protein: CASSLGPKEEQYF. CDR3 sequence (DNA): TGTGCCAGCAGCTTGGGGCCCAAGGAGGAGCAGTACTTC. The chain recombines TRBV7-7 with TRBJ2-4; D may match TRBD1 or TRBD2 (5 bases each). This CDR3 contains 13 residues. Trimming left V 3 bases short and J 13 bases short, with 16 bases between. CDR1 SSHAT and CDR2 FNYEAQ come from the germline V gene (reference sequence).

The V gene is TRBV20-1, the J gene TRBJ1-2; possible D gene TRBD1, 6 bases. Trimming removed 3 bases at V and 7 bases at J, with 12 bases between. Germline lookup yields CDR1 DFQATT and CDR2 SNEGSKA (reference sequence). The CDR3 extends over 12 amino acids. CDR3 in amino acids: CSARSGVSGYTF. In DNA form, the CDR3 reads TGCAGTGCTAGGTCAGGGGTCTCTGGCTACACCTTC.

CDR3 amino acids: CSAGSYGYTF. In DNA form, the CDR3 reads TGCAGTGCCGGGAGCTATGGCTACACCTTC. This chain joins TRBV20-1 and TRBJ1-2; D ambiguous. The CDR3 spans 10 residues. CDR1 is DFQATT, CDR2 SNEGSKA, per germline (reference sequence). V was trimmed by 6 bases and J by 4 bases, leaving 6 bases between them.

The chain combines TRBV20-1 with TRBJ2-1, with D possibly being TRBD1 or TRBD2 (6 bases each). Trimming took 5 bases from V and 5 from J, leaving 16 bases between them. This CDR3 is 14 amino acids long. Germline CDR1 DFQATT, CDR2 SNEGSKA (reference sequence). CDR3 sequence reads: CSARGGNVDNEQFF. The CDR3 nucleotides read TGCAGTGCTCGAGGGGGGAACGTGGACAATGAGCAGTTCTTC.

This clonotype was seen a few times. This CDR3 reads CASSNSPGAAFF. DNA of the CDR3: TGCGCCAGCAGCAACTCTCCGGGGGCAGCTTTCTTT. V and J are TRBV5-1 and TRBJ1-1; tentative D call: TRBD1 (6 bases). V was clipped by 4 bases and J by 10 bases, with 14 bases between them. The CDR3 is 12 amino acids. The germline CDR1 and CDR2 sequences are SGHRS and YFSETQ.

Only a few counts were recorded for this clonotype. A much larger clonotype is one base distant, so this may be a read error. CDR3 region: CASSILVVNEQYF. DNA of the CDR3: TGTGCCAGTAGTATCCTAGTCGTCAATGAGCAGTACTTC. The chain links TRBV19 to TRBJ2-5, with D unresolved. V was cut by 3 bases and J by 11 bases, with 16 bases left in between. There are 13 residues in the CDR3. Germline CDR1 LNHDA, CDR2 SQIVND (reference sequence).

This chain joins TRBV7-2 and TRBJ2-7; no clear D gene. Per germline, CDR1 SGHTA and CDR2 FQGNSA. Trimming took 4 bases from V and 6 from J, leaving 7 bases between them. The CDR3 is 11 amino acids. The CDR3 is CASSSRGEQYF. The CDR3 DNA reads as TGTGCCAGCAGCTCGCGTGGCGAGCAGTACTTC.